This T cell receptor beta chain was obtained from a study of T-cell memory formation after mild COVID-19. Study-wide results and limits: In pre-infection memory, a portion of responding clones appeared, which suggested that cross-reactive memory joined. Mostly located in CM and EM were contracting CD4+ clones, with contracting CD8+ clones located in EMRA. Clonal second-wave expansions that peaked on day 37 had unconfirmed SARS-CoV-2 specificity.

5'RACE primed from the constant segment yielded TCR alpha and TCR beta cDNA libraries bearing sample barcodes and UMIs. TCRdb re-analysed the 5' RACE reads in MiXCR, keeping a single row per CDR3 protein. The sample carries 500,000 to 550,000 distinct CDR3 sequences, roughly 21% recorded once. This clonotype was observed a handful of times. Antigen specificity is unknown. Sequencing was performed on PBMCs or a T cell subset sorted from them (not recorded which). This receptor was identified in an adult woman who had mild COVID-19 (a few samples of this study predate the infection). Cell type and time point are not known.

CDR3 coding DNA: TGCAGTGCTAGCTCAGGGGAGGGAAGATACGAGCAGTACTTC. Translation gives CSASSGEGRYEQYF. The chain combines TRBV20-1 with TRBJ2-7, with D possibly TRBD2 on 7 matching bases. The germline CDR1 and CDR2 sequences are DFQATT and SNEGSKA (reference sequence). This CDR3 has 14 amino acids. Trimming removed 3 bases from V and 4 bases from J, with 16 bases in between.